The subject of this entry is one T cell receptor beta chain. This CDR3 has 18 residues. V gave up 7 bases and J gave up 0 bases, with 22 bases separating them. In germline, CDR1 is MRHNA, CDR2 SNTAGT. These data are taken from a study of blood T cell repertoires in COVID-19. Study overall: The recovered donors of Cohort 3 showed two negative PCRs, clearance, or symptom resolution. T cells, B-cell-depleted T cells, or PBMCs provided the cDNA or gDNA that served as material.

Authors' data handling: Amplified reference gene primers provided the basis for estimating nucleated cell counts. Here immunoSEQ multiplex PCR was the method, and the copy in TCRdb shows in-frame clones only, minus some. Clone size and the V and J calls come from that table; the DNA yielded D and trimming. The sample includes under 400,000 clones, 87% of them seen just once. Clinical history reported by participants formed the basis on which cohorts were assigned. This clonotype originated in a middle-aged man in a cohort exposed to, infected with or recovered from COVID-19 (not recorded which). The sequencing sample was made of PBMCs or T cells enriched from blood (not recorded which). The V call is TRBV6-4, the J call TRBJ1-5; D not resolved. Here the CDR3 reads CASTLVWAEPYSNQPQHF. The DNA for the CDR3 is TGTGCCAGCACCCTGGTTTGGGCCGAACCTTATAGCAATCAGCCCCAGCATTTT.